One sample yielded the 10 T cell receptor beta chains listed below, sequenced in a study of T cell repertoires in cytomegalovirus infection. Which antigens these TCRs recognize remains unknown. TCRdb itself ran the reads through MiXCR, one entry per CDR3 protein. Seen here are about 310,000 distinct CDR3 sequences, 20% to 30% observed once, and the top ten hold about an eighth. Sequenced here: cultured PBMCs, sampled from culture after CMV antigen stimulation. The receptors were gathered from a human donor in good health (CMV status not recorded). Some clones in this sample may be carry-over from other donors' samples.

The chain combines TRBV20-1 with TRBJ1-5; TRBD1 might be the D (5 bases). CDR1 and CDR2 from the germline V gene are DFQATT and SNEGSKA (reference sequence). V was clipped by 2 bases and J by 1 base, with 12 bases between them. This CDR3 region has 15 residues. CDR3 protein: CSARNQGGSNQPQHF. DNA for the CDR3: TGCAGTGCTAGAAATCAGGGAGGGAGCAATCAGCCCCAGCATTTT.

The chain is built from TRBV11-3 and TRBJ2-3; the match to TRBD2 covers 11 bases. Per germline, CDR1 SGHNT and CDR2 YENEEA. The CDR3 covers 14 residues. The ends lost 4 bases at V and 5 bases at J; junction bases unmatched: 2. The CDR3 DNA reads TGTGCCAGCAGCTACACTAGCGGGAGAGATACGCAGTATTTT. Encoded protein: CASSYTSGRDTQYF.

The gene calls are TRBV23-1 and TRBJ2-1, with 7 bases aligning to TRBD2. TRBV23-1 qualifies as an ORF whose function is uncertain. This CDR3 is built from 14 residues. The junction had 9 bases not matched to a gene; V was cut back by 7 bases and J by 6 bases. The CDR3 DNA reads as TGCGCCAGCACTCGGGGCGGGAGTTCCAATGAGCAGTTCTTC. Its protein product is CASTRGGSSNEQFF.

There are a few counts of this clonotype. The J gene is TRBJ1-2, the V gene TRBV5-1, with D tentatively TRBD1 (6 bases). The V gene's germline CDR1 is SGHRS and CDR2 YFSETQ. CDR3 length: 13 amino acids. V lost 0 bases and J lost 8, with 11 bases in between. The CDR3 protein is CASSLDRAEGYTF. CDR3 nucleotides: TGCGCCAGCAGCTTGGACAGGGCTGAGGGCTACACCTTC.

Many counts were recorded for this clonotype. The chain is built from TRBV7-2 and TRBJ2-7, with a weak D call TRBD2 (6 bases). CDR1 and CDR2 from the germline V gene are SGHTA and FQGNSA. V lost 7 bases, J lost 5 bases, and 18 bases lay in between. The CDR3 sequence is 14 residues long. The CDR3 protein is CASTRAGYPHEQYF. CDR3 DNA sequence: TGTGCCAGCACCCGGGCGGGGTACCCACACGAGCAGTACTTC.

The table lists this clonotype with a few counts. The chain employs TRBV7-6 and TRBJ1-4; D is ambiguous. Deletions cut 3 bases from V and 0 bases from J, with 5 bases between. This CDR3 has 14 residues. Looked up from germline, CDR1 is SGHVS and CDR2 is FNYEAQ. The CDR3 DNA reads TGTGCCAGCAGCTTTAGGACAACTAATGAAAAACTGTTTTTT. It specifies CASSFRTTNEKLFF.

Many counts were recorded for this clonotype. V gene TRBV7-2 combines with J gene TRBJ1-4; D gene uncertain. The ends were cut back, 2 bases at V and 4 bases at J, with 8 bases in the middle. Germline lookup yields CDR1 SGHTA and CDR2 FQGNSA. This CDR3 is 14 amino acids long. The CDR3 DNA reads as TGTGCCAGCAGCTTATCGGGTTATAATGAAAAACTGTTTTTT. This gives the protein CASSLSGYNEKLFF. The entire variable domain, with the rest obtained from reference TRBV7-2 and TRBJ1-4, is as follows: GAGVSQSPSNKVTEKGKDVELRCDPISGHTALYWYRQSLGQGLEFLIYFQGNSAPDKSGLPSDRFSAERTGGSVSTLTIQRTQQEDSAVYLCASSLSGYNEKLFFGSGTQLSVL.

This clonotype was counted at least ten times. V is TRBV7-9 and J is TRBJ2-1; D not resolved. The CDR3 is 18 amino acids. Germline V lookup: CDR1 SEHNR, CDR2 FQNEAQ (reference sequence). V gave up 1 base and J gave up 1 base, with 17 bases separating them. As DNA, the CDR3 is TGTGCCAGCAGCTTAGGGCCAGGACCCACGCTTTCCTACAATGAGCAGTTCTTC. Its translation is CASSLGPGPTLSYNEQFF.

CDR3 protein: CASSFEFGELFF. As DNA, the CDR3 is TGTGCCAGCAGCTTTGAATTTGGGGAGCTGTTTTTT. V usage is TRBV7-2 and J usage is TRBJ2-2; D unresolved. This CDR3 region has 12 residues. Looked up from germline, CDR1 is SGHTA and CDR2 is FQGNSA. Trimming shortened V by 3 bases and J by 8 bases, and 7 bases separated the two germline ends. Full variable domain (missing parts from reference TRBV7-2 and TRBJ2-2): GAGVSQSPSNKVTEKGKDVELRCDPISGHTALYWYRQSLGQGLEFLIYFQGNSAPDKSGLPSDRFSAERTGGSVSTLTIQRTQQEDSAVYLCASSFEFGELFFGEGSRLTVL.

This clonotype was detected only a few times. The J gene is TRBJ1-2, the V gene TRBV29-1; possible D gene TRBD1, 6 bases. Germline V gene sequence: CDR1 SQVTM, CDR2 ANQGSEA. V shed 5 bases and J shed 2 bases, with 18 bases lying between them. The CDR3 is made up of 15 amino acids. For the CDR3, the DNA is TGCAGCGTTAACATGGACCCAGGGGCGAACTATGGCTACACCTTC. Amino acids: CSVNMDPGANYGYTF.